A single sample gave rise to the 7 T cell receptor beta chains below, sequenced in a study of blood T cell repertoires in COVID-19. Sequencing used immunoSEQ multiplex PCR; TCRdb keeps in-frame clones, though not all of them. The data show about 55,000 clones, 75% to 90% seen once. Specimen: peripheral blood. Source of these receptors: a human donor in a cohort sampled during active COVID-19.

This rearrangement joins TRBV15 to TRBJ1-1; maybe TRBD1 (5 bases). The CDR3 covers 17 residues. V lost 1 base and J 3 bases, leaving 18 bases between the germline ends. Per the germline V gene, CDR1 is LNHNV and CDR2 is YYDKDF (reference sequence). CDR3 coding DNA: TGTGCCACCAGCAGAGTAGGAGGGGCGCGTTCGGACACTGAAGCTTTCTTT. It codes for CATSRVGGARSDTEAFF.

The gene calls are TRBV30 and TRBJ2-1; D remains unclear. CDR3 length equals 12 residues. Germline V gene data show CDR1 as GTSNPN and CDR2 as SVGIG (reference sequence). V lost 3 bases and J 8 bases, leaving 11 bases between the germline ends. The CDR3 loop reads CAWRLNLDEQFF. CDR3 sequence (DNA): TGTGCCTGGAGGCTAAATCTGGATGAGCAGTTCTTC.

This rearrangement joins TRBV11-3 to TRBJ2-1; D is uncertain. This CDR3 has 13 amino acids. Per germline, CDR1 SGHNT and CDR2 YENEEA. V dropped 1 base and J dropped 4 bases, with 5 bases sitting between them. CDR3: CASSLVVYNEQFF. In nucleotides, the CDR3 is TGTGCCAGCAGCTTAGTAGTGTACAATGAGCAGTTCTTC.

V and J are TRBV18 and TRBJ2-5; 11 bases are a match to TRBD1. The V gene's germline CDR1 is KGHSH and CDR2 LQKENI. The CDR3 runs to 18 residues. V trimming: 2 bases; J trimming: 2 bases; junction bases outside the gene matches: 10. Here the CDR3 reads CASSPGQGAGVGQETQYF. CDR3 coding DNA: TGTGCCAGCTCACCAGGACAGGGGGCAGGTGTGGGACAAGAGACCCAGTACTTC.

V and J are TRBV11-2 and TRBJ2-1; 7 bases line up with TRBD2. Germline lookup yields CDR1 SGHAT and CDR2 FQNNGV. This CDR3 has 16 amino acids. V shed 1 base and J 2 bases; nucleotides not matched to a gene: 5. In DNA form, the CDR3 reads TGTGCCAGCAGCTTAGGGGCTAGCGGAACCTACAATGAGCAGTTCTTC. It specifies CASSLGASGTYNEQFF.

This chain connects TRBV5-8 to TRBJ2-1; 11 positions agree with TRBD2. Germline values: CDR1 SGHTS, CDR2 YDEGEE. The CDR3 spans 16 residues. V gave up 6 bases and J gave up 0 bases; unmatched junction bases: 5. CDR3 sequence reads: CASTSSGRISYNEQFF. CDR3 in DNA: TGTGCCAGCACTTCTAGCGGGAGGATCTCCTACAATGAGCAGTTCTTC.

This clone showed up just a few times. This rearrangement joins TRBV24-1 to TRBJ2-3; 11 bases are a match to TRBD2. Looked up from germline, CDR1 is KGHDR and CDR2 is SFDVKD. The CDR3 totals 16 residues. The trim removed 0 bases at V and 6 bases at J, leaving 4 bases unmatched. Here the CDR3 reads CATSDLSSGGRDTQYF. The CDR3 nucleotides are TGTGCCACCAGTGATTTGTCTAGCGGGGGGAGGGATACGCAGTATTTT.